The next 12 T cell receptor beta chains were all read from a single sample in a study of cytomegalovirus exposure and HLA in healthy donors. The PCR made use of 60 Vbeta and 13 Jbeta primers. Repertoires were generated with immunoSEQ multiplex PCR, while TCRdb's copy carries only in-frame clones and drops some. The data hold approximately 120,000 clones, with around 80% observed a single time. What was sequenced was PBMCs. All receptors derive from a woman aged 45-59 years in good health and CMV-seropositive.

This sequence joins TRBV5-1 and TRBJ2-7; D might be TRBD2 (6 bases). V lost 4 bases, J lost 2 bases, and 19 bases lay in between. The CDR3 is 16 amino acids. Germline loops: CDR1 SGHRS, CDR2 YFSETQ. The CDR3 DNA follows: TGCGCCAGCAGCCCTACCGCGGCGGGGAATACCTACGAGCAGTACTTC. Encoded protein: CASSPTAAGNTYEQYF.

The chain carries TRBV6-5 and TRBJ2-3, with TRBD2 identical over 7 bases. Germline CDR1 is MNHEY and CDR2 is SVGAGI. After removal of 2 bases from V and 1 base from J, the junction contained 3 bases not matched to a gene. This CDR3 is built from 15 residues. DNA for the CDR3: TGTGCCAGCAGTTACGGGCTAGCGGGCACAGATACGCAGTATTTT. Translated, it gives CASSYGLAGTDTQYF.

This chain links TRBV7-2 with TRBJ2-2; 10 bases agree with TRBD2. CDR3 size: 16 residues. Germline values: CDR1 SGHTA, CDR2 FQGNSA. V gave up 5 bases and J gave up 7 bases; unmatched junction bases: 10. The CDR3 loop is CASSLKRGGRVGELFF. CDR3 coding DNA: TGTGCCAGCAGCCTTAAGCGGGGGGGTCGGGTCGGGGAGCTGTTTTTT.

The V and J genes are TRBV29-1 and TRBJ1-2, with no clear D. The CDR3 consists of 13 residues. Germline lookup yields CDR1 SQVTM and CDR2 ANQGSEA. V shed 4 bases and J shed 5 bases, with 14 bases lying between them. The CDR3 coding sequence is TGCAGCGTTGGAGGCGGCCTAGGTTATGGCTACACCTTC. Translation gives CSVGGGLGYGYTF.

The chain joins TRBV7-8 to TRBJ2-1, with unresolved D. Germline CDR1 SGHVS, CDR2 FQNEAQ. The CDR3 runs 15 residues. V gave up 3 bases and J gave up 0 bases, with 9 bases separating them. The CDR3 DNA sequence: TGTGCCAGCAGCTTCGGCCGGAGCTCCTACAATGAGCAGTTCTTC. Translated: CASSFGRSSYNEQFF.

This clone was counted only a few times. In nucleotides, the CDR3 is TGTGCCAGCAGCTTAGGACAGGGATTTCGCTCACCCCTCCACTTT. It yields the protein CASSLGQGFRSPLHF. The gene calls are TRBV11-3 and TRBJ1-6; 7 bases agree with TRBD1. Per the germline V gene, CDR1 is SGHNT and CDR2 is YENEEA. The V segment lost 1 base and the J segment 10 bases; nucleotides outside the gene matches: 7. The CDR3 totals 15 residues.

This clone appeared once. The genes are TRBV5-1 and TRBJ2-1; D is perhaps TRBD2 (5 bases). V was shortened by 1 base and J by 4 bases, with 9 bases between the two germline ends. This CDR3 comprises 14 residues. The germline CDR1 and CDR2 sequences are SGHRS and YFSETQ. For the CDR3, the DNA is TGCGCCAGCAGCTTGACCGGGAAATACAATGAGCAGTTCTTC. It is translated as CASSLTGKYNEQFF.

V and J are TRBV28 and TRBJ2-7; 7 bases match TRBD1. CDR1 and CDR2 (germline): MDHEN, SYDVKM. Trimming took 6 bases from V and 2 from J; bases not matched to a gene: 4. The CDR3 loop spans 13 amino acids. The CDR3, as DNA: TGTGCCAGCAGCTCGGGACAGCCCTACGAGCAGTACTTC. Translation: CASSSGQPYEQYF.

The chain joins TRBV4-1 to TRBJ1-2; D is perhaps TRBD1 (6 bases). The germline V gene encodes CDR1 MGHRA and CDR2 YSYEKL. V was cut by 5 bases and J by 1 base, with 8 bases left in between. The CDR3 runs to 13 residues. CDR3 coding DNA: TGCGCCAGCAGCGCACAGGGTAACTATGGCTACACCTTC. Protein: CASSAQGNYGYTF.

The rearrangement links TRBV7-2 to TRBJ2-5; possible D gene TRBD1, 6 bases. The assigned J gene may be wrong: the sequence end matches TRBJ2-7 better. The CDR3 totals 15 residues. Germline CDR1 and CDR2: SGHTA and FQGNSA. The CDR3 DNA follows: TGTGCCAGCAGCCCGATGGGGGCAGGGATGCTCGAGCAGTACTTC. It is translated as CASSPMGAGMLEQYF.

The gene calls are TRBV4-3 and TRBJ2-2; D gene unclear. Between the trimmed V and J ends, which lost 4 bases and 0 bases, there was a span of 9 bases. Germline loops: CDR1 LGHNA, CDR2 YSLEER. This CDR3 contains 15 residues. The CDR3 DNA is TGCGCCAGCAGCCTGACATGGGCGAACACCGGGGAGCTGTTTTTT. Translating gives CASSLTWANTGELFF.

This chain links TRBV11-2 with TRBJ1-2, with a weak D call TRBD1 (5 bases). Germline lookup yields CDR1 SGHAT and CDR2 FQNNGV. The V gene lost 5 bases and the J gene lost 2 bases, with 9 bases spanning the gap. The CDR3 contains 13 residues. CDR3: CASSLQENYGYTF. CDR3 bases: TGTGCCAGCAGCCTACAGGAGAACTATGGCTACACCTTC.